The rows below give T cell receptor beta chains drawn from one sample of a study of T cell responses to AZD1222 COVID-19 vaccine. The table came from immunoSEQ multiplex PCR; TCRdb's copy has only in-frame clones and leaves some out. The sample yields more than 150,000 clones, 94% seen once. The specimen was peripheral blood, collected 28 days after the second AZD1222 dose. The receptors originated from an adult who received the AZD1222 COVID-19 vaccine. Both conserved end residues are part of each CDR3. D genes are given only for firm matches. Some rows have no size entry. The others give once, few or many, or a class for an expanded clone.

clone size,V gene,J gene,D gene,CDR3 protein,CDR3 DNA
.,TRBV19,TRBJ1-6,.,CASRAGVFYNSPLHF,TGTGCCAGCCGGGCAGGGGTCTTCTATAATTCACCCCTCCACTTT
.,TRBV25-1,TRBJ1-3,.,CASRITGLEGNTIYF,TGTGCCAGCAGGATAACAGGGTTGGAAGGAAACACCATATATTTT
.,TRBV9,TRBJ1-2,.,CASSVSSIYGYTF,TGTGCCAGCAGCGTCTCCTCCATCTATGGCTACACCTTC
.,TRBV25-1,TRBJ1-2,TRBD1,CASSTGGYGYTF,TGTGCCAGCTCGACAGGGGGCTATGGCTACACCTTC
.,TRBV14,TRBJ1-5,TRBD1,CASSQTGQGGMGNQPQHF,TGTGCCAGCAGCCAGACGGGACAGGGAGGGATGGGCAATCAGCCCCAGCATTTT
.,TRBV15,TRBJ2-2,.,CALRAGTTGELFF,TGTGCTCTCAGGGCGGGGACCACCGGGGAGCTGTTTTTT
.,TRBV14,TRBJ1-4,.,CASSLTRTGGNEKLFF,TGTGCCAGCAGCCTAACCCGGACGGGGGGAAATGAAAAACTGTTTTTT
.,TRBV7-2,TRBJ2-5,.,CASSRWMGPPFQETQYF,TGTGCCAGCAGCCGTTGGATGGGCCCACCCTTCCAAGAGACCCAGTACTTC
.,TRBV6-5,TRBJ1-1,TRBD1,CASSSDRARNTEAFF,TGTGCCAGCAGTTCTGACAGGGCCCGGAACACTGAAGCTTTCTTT
.,TRBV7-9,TRBJ2-1,.,CASSHREQFF,TGTGCCAGCAGCCACCGGGAGCAGTTCTTC
few,TRBV11-2,TRBJ1-1,TRBD1,CASSLVKGQKAAEAFF,TGTGCCAGCAGCTTAGTTAAGGGACAGAAGGCGGCTGAAGCTTTCTTT
.,TRBV25-1,TRBJ2-1,.,CASSESGRYNEQFF,TGTGCCAGCAGTGAATCAGGGCGGTACAATGAGCAGTTCTTC
.,TRBV5-6,TRBJ1-1,.,CAASRGAITEAFF,TGTGCAGCCTCTCGGGGGGCCATCACTGAAGCTTTCTTT
.,TRBV18,TRBJ1-1,.,CASSPTVLNTEAFF,TGTGCCAGCTCACCAACAGTTCTGAACACTGAAGCTTTCTTT
.,TRBV2,TRBJ1-1,.,CASTTYTEAFF,TGTGCCAGCACTACATACACTGAAGCTTTCTTT
once,TRBV3-1/TRBV3-2,TRBJ1-1,.,CASSLVGGRTEAFF,TGTGCCAGCAGCCTCGTGGGGGGGCGGACTGAAGCTTTCTTT
.,TRBV9,TRBJ1-1,.,CASSPLGVPLEGTEAFF,TGTGCCAGCAGCCCCTTAGGGGTCCCACTTGAAGGCACTGAAGCTTTCTTT
.,TRBV7-2,TRBJ1-1,.,CASSKDRNTEAFF,TGTGCCAGCAGCAAGGACCGAAACACTGAAGCTTTCTTT
few,TRBV28,TRBJ1-1,.,CASNARDTEAFF,TGTGCCAGCAACGCCAGGGACACTGAAGCTTTCTTT
few,TRBV27,TRBJ1-6,.,CASTRTSSAGRASSPLHF,TGTGCCAGCACCCGAACCTCCTCGGCAGGGCGGGCGAGTTCACCCCTCCACTTT
.,TRBV27,TRBJ1-1,.,CASSPVDRLNTEAFF,TGTGCCAGCAGTCCAGTCGACAGGTTAAACACTGAAGCTTTCTTT
.,TRBV5-1,TRBJ1-1,TRBD1,CASSFAGTGVTEAFF,TGCGCCAGCAGCTTCGCCGGGACAGGGGTAACTGAAGCTTTCTTT
once,TRBV5-6,TRBJ1-5,TRBD1,CASSQTGNQPQHF,TGTGCCAGCAGCCAGACAGGGAATCAGCCCCAGCATTTT
.,TRBV12-3/TRBV12-4,TRBJ1-4,.,CASSLEGQKLFF,TGTGCCAGCAGTTTAGAGGGGCAAAAACTGTTTTTT
.,TRBV7-2,TRBJ1-6,.,CASSLGGGISPLHF,TGTGCCAGCAGCTTAGGTGGGGGGATTTCACCCCTCCACTTT
.,TRBV4-3,TRBJ2-3,TRBD2,CASSQVGLYTDTQYF,TGCGCCAGCAGCCAAGTGGGACTATACACAGATACGCAGTATTTT
.,TRBV7-2,TRBJ1-5,TRBD1,CASSFNTGGNQPQHF,TGTGCCAGCAGCTTCAACACAGGGGGCAATCAGCCCCAGCATTTT